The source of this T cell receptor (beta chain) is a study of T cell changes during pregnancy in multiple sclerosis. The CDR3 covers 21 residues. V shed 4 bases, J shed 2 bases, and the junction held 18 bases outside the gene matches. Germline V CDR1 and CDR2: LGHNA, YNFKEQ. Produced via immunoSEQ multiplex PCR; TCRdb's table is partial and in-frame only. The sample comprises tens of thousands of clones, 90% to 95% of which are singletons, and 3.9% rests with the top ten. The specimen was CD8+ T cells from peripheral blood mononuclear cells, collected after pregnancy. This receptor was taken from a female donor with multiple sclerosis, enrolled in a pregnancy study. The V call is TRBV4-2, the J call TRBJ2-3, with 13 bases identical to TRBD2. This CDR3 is CASSLPKGPGTSGDPTDTQYF. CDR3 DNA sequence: TGTGCCAGCAGCCTTCCGAAGGGTCCCGGGACTAGCGGGGACCCCACAGATACGCAGTATTTT.